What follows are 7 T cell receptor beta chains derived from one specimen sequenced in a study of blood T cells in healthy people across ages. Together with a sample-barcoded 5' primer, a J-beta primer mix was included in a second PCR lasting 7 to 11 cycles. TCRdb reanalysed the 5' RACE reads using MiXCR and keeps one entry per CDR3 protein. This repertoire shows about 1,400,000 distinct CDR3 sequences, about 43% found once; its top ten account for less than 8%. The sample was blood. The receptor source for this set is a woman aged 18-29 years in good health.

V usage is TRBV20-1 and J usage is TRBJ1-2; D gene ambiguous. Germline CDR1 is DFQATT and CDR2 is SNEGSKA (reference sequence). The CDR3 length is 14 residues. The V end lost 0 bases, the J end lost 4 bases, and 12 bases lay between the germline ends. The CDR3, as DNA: TGCAGTGCTAGAGATCGGGCAGACCGCTATGGCTACACCTTC. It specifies CSARDRADRYGYTF.

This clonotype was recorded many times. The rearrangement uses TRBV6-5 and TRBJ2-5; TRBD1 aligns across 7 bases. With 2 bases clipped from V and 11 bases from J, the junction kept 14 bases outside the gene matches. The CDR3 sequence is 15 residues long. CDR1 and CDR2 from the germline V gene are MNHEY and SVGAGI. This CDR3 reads CASSYGAGGFNEQYF. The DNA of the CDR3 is TGTGCCAGCAGTTACGGGGCAGGGGGTTTTAATGAGCAGTACTTC.

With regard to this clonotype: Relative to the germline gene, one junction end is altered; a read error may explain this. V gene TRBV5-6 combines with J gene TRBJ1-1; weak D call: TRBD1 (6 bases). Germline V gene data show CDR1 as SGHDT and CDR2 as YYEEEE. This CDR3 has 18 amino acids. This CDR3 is CASSPDPDRPLGNTKAFF. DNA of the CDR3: TGTGCCAGCAGCCCCGACCCAGACAGGCCCCTGGGGAACACTAAAGCTTTCTTT.

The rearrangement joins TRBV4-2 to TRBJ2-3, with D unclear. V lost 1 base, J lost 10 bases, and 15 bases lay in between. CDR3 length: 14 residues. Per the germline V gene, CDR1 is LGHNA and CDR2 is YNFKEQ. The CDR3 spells CASSQALYKYAQYF. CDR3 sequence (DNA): TGTGCCAGCAGCCAAGCCCTTTACAAGTATGCGCAGTATTTT.

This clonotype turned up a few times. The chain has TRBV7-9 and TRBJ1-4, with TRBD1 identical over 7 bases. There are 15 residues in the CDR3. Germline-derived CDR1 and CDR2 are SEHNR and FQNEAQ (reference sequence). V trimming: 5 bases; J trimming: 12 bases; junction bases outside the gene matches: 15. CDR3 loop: CASSLKRDSPLELFF. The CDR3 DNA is TGTGCCAGCAGCCTTAAACGGGACAGCCCCCTTGAACTGTTTTTT.

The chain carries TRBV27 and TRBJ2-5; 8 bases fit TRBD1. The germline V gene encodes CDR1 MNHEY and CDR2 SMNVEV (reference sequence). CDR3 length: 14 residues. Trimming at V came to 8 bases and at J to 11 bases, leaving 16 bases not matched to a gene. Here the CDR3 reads CASPFQGARNEQYF. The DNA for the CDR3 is TGTGCCAGCCCGTTTCAGGGGGCGCGCAATGAGCAGTACTTC.

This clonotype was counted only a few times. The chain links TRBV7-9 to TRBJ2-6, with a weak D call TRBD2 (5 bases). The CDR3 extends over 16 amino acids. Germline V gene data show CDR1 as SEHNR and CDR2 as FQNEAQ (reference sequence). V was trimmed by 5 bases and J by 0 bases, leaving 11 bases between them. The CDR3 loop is CASSPGLISGANVLTF. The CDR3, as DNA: TGTGCCAGCAGCCCCGGACTCATCTCTGGGGCCAACGTCCTGACTTTC.